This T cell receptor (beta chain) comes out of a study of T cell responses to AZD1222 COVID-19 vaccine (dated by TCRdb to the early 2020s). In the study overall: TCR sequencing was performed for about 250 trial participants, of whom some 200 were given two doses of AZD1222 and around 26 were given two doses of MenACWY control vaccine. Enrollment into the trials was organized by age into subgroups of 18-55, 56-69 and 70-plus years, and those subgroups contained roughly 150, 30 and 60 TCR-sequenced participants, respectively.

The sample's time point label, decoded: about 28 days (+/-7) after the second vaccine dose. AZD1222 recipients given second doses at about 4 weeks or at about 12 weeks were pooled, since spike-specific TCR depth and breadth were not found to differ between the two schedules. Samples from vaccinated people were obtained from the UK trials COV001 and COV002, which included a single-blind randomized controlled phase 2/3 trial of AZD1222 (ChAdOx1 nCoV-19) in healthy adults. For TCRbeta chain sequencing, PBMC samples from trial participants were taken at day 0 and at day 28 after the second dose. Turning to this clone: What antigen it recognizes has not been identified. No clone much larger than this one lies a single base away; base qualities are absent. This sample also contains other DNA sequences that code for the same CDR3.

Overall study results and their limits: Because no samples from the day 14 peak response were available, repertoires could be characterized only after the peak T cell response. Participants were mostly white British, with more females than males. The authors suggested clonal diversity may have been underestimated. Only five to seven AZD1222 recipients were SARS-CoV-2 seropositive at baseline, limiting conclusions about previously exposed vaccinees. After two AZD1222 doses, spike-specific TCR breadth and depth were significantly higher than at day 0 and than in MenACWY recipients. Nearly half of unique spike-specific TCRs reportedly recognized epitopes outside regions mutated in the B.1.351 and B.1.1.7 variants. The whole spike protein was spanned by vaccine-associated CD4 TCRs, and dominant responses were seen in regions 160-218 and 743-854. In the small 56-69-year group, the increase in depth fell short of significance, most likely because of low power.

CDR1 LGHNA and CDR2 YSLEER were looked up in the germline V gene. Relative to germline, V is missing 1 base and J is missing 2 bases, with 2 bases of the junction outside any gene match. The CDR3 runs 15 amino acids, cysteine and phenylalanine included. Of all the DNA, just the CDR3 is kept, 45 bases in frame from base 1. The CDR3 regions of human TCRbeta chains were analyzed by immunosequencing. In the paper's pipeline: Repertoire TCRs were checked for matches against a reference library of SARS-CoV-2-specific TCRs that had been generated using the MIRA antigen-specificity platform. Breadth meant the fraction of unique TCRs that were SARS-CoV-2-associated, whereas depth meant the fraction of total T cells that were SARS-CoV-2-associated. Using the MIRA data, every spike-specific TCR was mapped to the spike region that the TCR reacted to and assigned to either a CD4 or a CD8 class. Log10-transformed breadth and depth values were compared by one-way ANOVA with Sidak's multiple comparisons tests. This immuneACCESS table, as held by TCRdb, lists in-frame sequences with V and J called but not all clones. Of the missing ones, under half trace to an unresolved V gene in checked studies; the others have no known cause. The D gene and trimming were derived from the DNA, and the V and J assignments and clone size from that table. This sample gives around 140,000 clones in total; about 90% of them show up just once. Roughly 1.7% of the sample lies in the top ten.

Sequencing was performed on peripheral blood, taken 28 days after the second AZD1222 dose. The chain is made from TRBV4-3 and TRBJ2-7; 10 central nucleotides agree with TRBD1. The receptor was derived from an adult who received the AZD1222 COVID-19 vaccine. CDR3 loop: CASSQAGTGAYEQYF. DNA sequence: TGCGCCAGCAGCCAAGCCGGGACAGGGGCCTACGAGCAGTACTTC.